This TCR beta chain was captured by sequencing in a study of CD8 T cells in ankylosing spondylitis. The study's findings and limits: Disease-linked clones bore a CD8+ phenotype and were relatively rare in peripheral blood. Within matched ankylosing spondylitis synovial fluid, disease-linked clones were reportedly significantly enriched. Seven to nine highly homologous variants formed a TCR beta motif that appeared characteristic of ankylosing spondylitis blood.

This clonotype was observed many times. What it binds is unknown. The length of the CDR3 is 14 residues. With 2 bases removed from V and 8 bases from J, the gap between germline ends came to 16 bases. CDR1 DFQATT and CDR2 SNEGSKA come from the germline V gene (reference sequence). Using quantitative 5'-RACE with molecular barcodes, the authors made TCR beta libraries. TCRdb re-derived calls from the 5' RACE reads in MiXCR, one entry per CDR3 protein. The sample contains roughly 250,000 distinct CDR3 sequences, 8.6% of which appear only once. The sample taken for sequencing was blood, either unsorted or a sorted T cell fraction (not recorded which). The rearrangement links TRBV20-1 to TRBJ2-1; D might be TRBD1 (7 bases). This TCR was sampled from a male donor with ankylosing spondylitis or in good health (not recorded which). The CDR3 nucleotides read TGCAGTGCTAGAAGGCCAGGGGGGAACCATGAGCAGTTCTTC. Translating gives CSARRPGGNHEQFF.